The 31 T cell receptor beta chains given below trace back to one sample, sequenced in a study of OX40 agonist ivuxolimab in advanced cancers. TCRdb's copy holds only in-frame clones and misses some; the assay was immunoSEQ multiplex PCR. The table records tens of thousands of clones, roughly 84% of them present only once. The sample consisted of CD4+ or CD8+ T cells sorted from blood, taken in a trial of the OX40 agonist ivuxolimab. These receptors originate from an adult with an advanced solid tumor such as melanoma, head and neck, liver or kidney cancer.

This clone has more than one count but fewer than ten. The V and J genes are TRBV10-1 and TRBJ2-1; 9 bases align to TRBD1. The CDR3 runs to 14 residues. Trimming at V came to 6 bases and at J to 5 bases, leaving 5 bases not matched to a gene. Per germline, CDR1 WNHNN and CDR2 SYGVQD (reference sequence). CDR3 sequence reads: CASRSDRGNNEQFF. CDR3 DNA: TGCGCCAGCAGATCGGACAGGGGTAACAATGAGCAGTTCTTC.

The chain has TRBV19 and TRBJ1-6; D is undetermined. CDR1 is LNHDA, CDR2 SQIVND, per germline (reference sequence). Trimming took off 2 bases at V and 9 bases at J, with 8 bases between the two ends. The CDR3 has 13 residues. CDR3 region: CASSISPSSPLHF. In DNA form, the CDR3 reads TGTGCCAGTAGTATATCTCCTAGTTCACCCCTCCACTTT.

This rearrangement joins TRBV5-1 to TRBJ1-6; TRBD1 matches at 11 bases. CDR1 is SGHRS and CDR2 is YFSETQ in the germline V gene. Trimming cost V 3 bases and J 9 bases; bases outside gene matches: 2. The CDR3 is made up of 14 amino acids. The CDR3 reads CASSWDRGSSPLHF. As DNA, the CDR3 is TGCGCCAGCAGCTGGGACAGGGGGAGTTCACCCCTCCACTTT.

The chain recombines TRBV7-2 with TRBJ2-7; D unresolved. Trimming removed 5 bases from V and 0 bases from J, with 14 bases in between. Germline values: CDR1 SGHTA, CDR2 FQGNSA. There are 15 residues in the CDR3. CDR3 amino acids: CASSPQPRSSYEQYV. CDR3 coding DNA: TGTGCCAGCAGCCCACAACCTAGGAGCTCCTACGAGCAGTACGTC.

The V gene is TRBV28, the J gene TRBJ1-3, with 7 positions matching TRBD1. Germline V lookup: CDR1 MDHEN, CDR2 SYDVKM. Trimming removed 6 bases from V and 9 bases from J; junction bases left unmatched: 8. CDR3 length equals 13 residues. CDR3 amino acids: CASSRGQPATIYF. The CDR3, as DNA: TGTGCCAGCAGCCGGGGACAGCCTGCCACCATATATTTT.

The chain uses TRBV5-1 and TRBJ2-2, with a weak D call TRBD1 (5 bases). Per germline, CDR1 SGHRS and CDR2 YFSETQ. Trimming took off 4 bases at V and 2 bases at J, with 9 bases between the two ends. The CDR3 is 14 residues long. The CDR3 DNA reads as TGCGCCAGCAGCGGAGACAGAAACACCGGGGAGCTGTTTTTT. This sequence encodes CASSGDRNTGELFF. Together with reference TRBV5-1 and TRBJ2-2, the CDR3 gives the full variable domain: KAGVTQTPRYLIKTRGQQVTLSCSPISGHRSVSWYQQTPGQGLQFLFEYFSETQRNKGNFPGRFSGRQFSNSRSEMNVSTLELGDSALYLCASSGDRNTGELFFGEGSRLTVL.

This sequence joins TRBV5-1 and TRBJ1-2; 9 nucleotides align to TRBD1. Germline V lookup: CDR1 SGHRS, CDR2 YFSETQ. The trim removed 0 bases at V and 8 bases at J, leaving 14 bases unmatched. The CDR3 totals 17 residues. As DNA, the CDR3 is TGCGCCAGCAGCTTGGCAACCCCGGGACAGGGAAAGGCAGGCTACACCTTC. It is translated as CASSLATPGQGKAGYTF.

This sequence joins TRBV28 and TRBJ2-7, with D possibly being TRBD1 (6 bases). CDR3 size: 13 residues. Germline CDR1 and CDR2: MDHEN and SYDVKM. V lost 10 bases to trimming and J lost 2 bases, with 15 bases between them. Here the CDR3 DNA reads TGTGCCACCTTTAACAGGGATACCTACGAGCAGTACGTC. Protein product: CATFNRDTYEQYV.

This clone was counted a single time. The chain links TRBV28 to TRBJ2-7; TRBD2 is a possible D gene (6 bases). The CDR3 contains 14 residues. V lost 3 bases to trimming and J lost 1 base, with 10 bases between them. Germline CDR1 reads MDHEN; CDR2 reads SYDVKM. This chain's CDR3 is CASSFSGNSYEQYF. CDR3 nucleotide sequence: TGTGCCAGCAGTTTTAGCGGAAATTCCTACGAGCAGTACTTC.

This chain links TRBV5-1 with TRBJ2-2, with D possibly matching TRBD1 (5 bases). This CDR3 spans 14 amino acids. Germline V lookup: CDR1 SGHRS, CDR2 YFSETQ. Trimming removed 4 bases from V and 6 bases from J, with 13 bases in between. This chain's CDR3 is CASSAVQVPGELFF. In DNA form, the CDR3 reads TGCGCCAGCAGCGCAGTACAGGTTCCCGGGGAGCTGTTTTTT. Filled out from reference TRBV5-1 and TRBJ2-2, the complete variable domain reads KAGVTQTPRYLIKTRGQQVTLSCSPISGHRSVSWYQQTPGQGLQFLFEYFSETQRNKGNFPGRFSGRQFSNSRSEMNVSTLELGDSALYLCASSAVQVPGELFFGEGSRLTVL.

The chain links TRBV5-1 to TRBJ2-1; 11 nucleotides agree with TRBD2. There are 16 residues in the CDR3. Germline V gives CDR1 SGHRS, CDR2 YFSETQ. Germline trimming cut 0 bases from V and 7 bases from J; bases unmatched to any gene: 6. The CDR3 sequence is CASSLVASGGLNEQFF. CDR3 coding DNA: TGCGCCAGCAGCTTGGTGGCTAGCGGGGGGCTTAATGAGCAGTTCTTC.

This chain connects TRBV30 to TRBJ1-1; D gene unclear. Germline lookup yields CDR1 GTSNPN and CDR2 SVGIG (reference sequence). V was pared by 3 bases and J by 0 bases, with 8 bases between. The CDR3 has 13 amino acids. The CDR3 spells CAWRAGMNTEAFF. The CDR3 DNA sequence: TGTGCCTGGAGAGCAGGAATGAACACTGAAGCTTTCTTT.

The V and J genes are TRBV15 and TRBJ1-1; D unclear. V was trimmed by 5 bases and J by 10 bases, leaving 11 bases between them. CDR1 is LNHNV, CDR2 YYDKDF, per germline (reference sequence). The CDR3 is 11 amino acids. In nucleotides, the CDR3 is TGTGCCACCAGCCAACGGGAGGGAGCTTTCTTT. Translating gives CATSQREGAFF.

The chain carries TRBV5-1 and TRBJ2-1, with 14 bases fitting TRBD2. V was pared by 4 bases and J by 6 bases, with 3 bases of the junction left unmatched. Germline CDR1 reads SGHRS; CDR2 reads YFSETQ. CDR3 length equals 15 residues. This CDR3 reads CASSPGTSGSNEQFF. Here the CDR3 DNA reads TGCGCCAGCAGCCCCGGGACTAGCGGGAGCAATGAGCAGTTCTTC.

The DNA for the CDR3 is TGTGCCAGCAGTACCCCCCTGGGGGCCGACGAGCAGTACTTC. Translating it yields CASSTPLGADEQYF. The chain couples TRBV28 to TRBJ2-7; D perhaps matches TRBD1 (6 bases). V was pared by 5 bases and J by 5 bases, with 16 bases between. CDR1 MDHEN and CDR2 SYDVKM come from the germline V gene. CDR3 length: 14 residues.

The rearrangement links TRBV6-5 to TRBJ2-5; no firm D call. Germline CDR1 MNHEY, CDR2 SVGAGI. CDR3 length equals 14 residues. With 0 bases removed from V and 9 bases from J, the gap between germline ends came to 14 bases. The CDR3 protein is CASSYSESTGAQYF. For the CDR3, the DNA is TGTGCCAGCAGTTACTCGGAGTCCACTGGGGCCCAGTACTTC.

This clone was picked up a small number of times. The chain uses TRBV29-1 and TRBJ1-2; 7 nucleotides align to TRBD1. J gave up 8 bases and V 7 bases, and 10 bases lay outside the gene matches. CDR1 SQVTM and CDR2 ANQGSEA come from the germline V gene. The CDR3 has 12 residues. CDR3 sequence reads: CSATDRARGYTF. The CDR3 region has the DNA TGCAGCGCTACCGACAGGGCTAGGGGCTACACCTTC.

The genes are TRBV5-6 and TRBJ1-2; 9 nucleotides align to TRBD1. CDR1 SGHDT and CDR2 YYEEEE come from the germline V gene. This CDR3 has 15 residues. V was clipped by 5 bases and J by 2 bases; unmatched bases: 7. The CDR3 protein is CASRRRGTGNYGYTF. Here the CDR3 DNA reads TGTGCCAGCAGGCGACGCGGGACAGGGAACTATGGCTACACCTTC.

The rearrangement uses TRBV23-1 and TRBJ2-3; D is undetermined. TRBV23-1 is an ORF; its function is uncertain. V lost 3 bases and J 3 bases, leaving 13 bases between the germline ends. The CDR3 runs to 15 residues. The CDR3 sequence: CASSHLYEFTDTQYF. The CDR3 DNA is TGCGCCAGCAGTCATTTGTACGAGTTTACAGATACGCAGTATTTT.

The rearrangement joins TRBV10-3 to TRBJ2-7; D is possibly TRBD1 or TRBD2 (5 bases each). This CDR3 has 14 residues. Trimming left V 1 base short and J 6 bases short, with 13 bases between. The germline CDR1 and CDR2 sequences are ENHRY and SYGVKD. CDR3 in amino acids: CAISEWGTKGEQYF. The CDR3, as DNA: TGTGCCATCAGTGAGTGGGGGACGAAGGGCGAGCAGTACTTC.

This chain connects TRBV5-4 to TRBJ1-1; D is undetermined. Deletions cut 4 bases from V and 0 bases from J, with 19 bases between. CDR3 length: 17 residues. Germline V gene sequence: CDR1 SGHNT, CDR2 YYREEE (reference sequence). The CDR3 is CASSRGARGDMNTEAFF. The CDR3 DNA reads as TGTGCCAGCAGCCGAGGTGCGCGGGGAGACATGAACACTGAAGCTTTCTTT.

CDR3: CASSEGQVRNTEAFF. The DNA for the CDR3 is TGTGCCAGCAGTGAAGGTCAGGTCCGGAACACTGAAGCTTTCTTT. This chain joins TRBV6-1 and TRBJ1-1; D is ambiguous. V was shortened by 1 base and J by 1 base, with 10 bases between the two germline ends. The CDR3 has 15 amino acids. Germline V CDR1 and CDR2: MNHNS, SASEGT.

This sequence joins TRBV7-2 and TRBJ2-7; 9 nucleotides align to TRBD1. The ends lost 2 bases at V and 5 bases at J; junction bases unmatched: 7. There are 15 residues in the CDR3. Per germline, CDR1 SGHTA and CDR2 FQGNSA. The CDR3 region has the DNA TGTGCCAGCAGCTTACTGGGACAGGGAGGAAACGAGCAGTACTTC. Translation: CASSLLGQGGNEQYF.

The J gene is TRBJ2-2, the V gene TRBV5-5; TRBD2 matches at 9 bases. V shed 2 bases, J shed 4 bases, and the junction held 12 bases outside the gene matches. The CDR3 length is 18 residues. Looked up from germline, CDR1 is SGHKS and CDR2 is YYEKEE (reference sequence). This CDR3 reads CASSFRVSGGPGTGELFF. The DNA for the CDR3 is TGTGCCAGCAGCTTTCGGGTTAGCGGGGGCCCCGGCACCGGGGAGCTGTTTTTT.

This clone was picked up a small number of times. The chain combines TRBV29-1 with TRBJ1-3; D is uncertain. The germline gives CDR1 SQVTM, CDR2 ANQGSEA. Trimming shortened V by 2 bases and J by 5 bases, and 13 bases separated the two germline ends. This CDR3 contains 14 residues. CDR3 residues: CSVERPGRRNTIYF. The CDR3 bases are TGCAGCGTTGAACGGCCAGGACGGCGAAACACCATATATTTT.

The chain has TRBV5-6 and TRBJ1-6, with 11 positions matching TRBD1. Germline V gene lookup returns CDR1 SGHDT and CDR2 YYEEEE. The CDR3 has 14 amino acids. Trimming at V came to 7 bases and at J to 7 bases, leaving 4 bases not matched to a gene. The CDR3 loop is CASSGDRGNSPLHF. The CDR3 region has the DNA TGTGCCAGCTCAGGGGACAGGGGGAATTCACCCCTCCACTTT.

This clone was recorded a few times. The gene calls are TRBV6-1 and TRBJ1-3, with D maybe TRBD1 (5 bases). Germline loops: CDR1 MNHNS, CDR2 SASEGT. Between the trimmed V and J ends, which lost 1 base and 4 bases, there was a span of 11 bases. CDR3 size: 15 residues. CDR3 nucleotides: TGTGCCAGCAGTGAAGAGGGGCTTCCCGGAAACACCATATATTTT. As protein: CASSEEGLPGNTIYF.

The chain combines TRBV20-1 with TRBJ2-1, with 8 bases that match TRBD1. The CDR3 consists of 10 residues. The J segment lost 12 bases and the V segment lost 6 bases, leaving 4 bases of the junction unmatched. Germline CDR1 reads DFQATT; CDR2 reads SNEGSKA (reference sequence). DNA for the CDR3: TGCAGTGCAACCGGGACAGGGCAGTTCTTC. This gives the protein CSATGTGQFF.

The V call is TRBV30, the J call TRBJ2-3, with TRBD1 matching over 7 bases. The germline V gene encodes CDR1 GTSNPN and CDR2 SVGIG (reference sequence). V was pared by 3 bases and J by 4 bases, with 7 bases of the junction left unmatched. The CDR3 length is 14 residues. This CDR3 is CAWRKGTAPDTQYF. CDR3 in DNA: TGTGCCTGGAGAAAGGGGACAGCACCAGATACGCAGTATTTT.

The CDR3 loop is CASSFGSNQPQHF. DNA for the CDR3: TGTGCCAGCAGTTTTGGTAGCAATCAGCCCCAGCATTTT. The V and J genes are TRBV28 and TRBJ1-5; the D is unclear. The germline V gene encodes CDR1 MDHEN and CDR2 SYDVKM. The CDR3 consists of 13 residues. V was pared by 3 bases and J by 0 bases, with 3 bases between.

This chain connects TRBV11-2 to TRBJ1-3, with no clear D. Trimming stripped 0 bases from V and 4 bases from J, with 7 bases between. Germline V gene lookup returns CDR1 SGHAT and CDR2 FQNNGV. The CDR3 runs 14 residues. CDR3 residues: CASSLESQGNTIYF. The CDR3 region has the DNA TGTGCCAGCAGCTTAGAATCCCAGGGAAACACCATATATTTT.